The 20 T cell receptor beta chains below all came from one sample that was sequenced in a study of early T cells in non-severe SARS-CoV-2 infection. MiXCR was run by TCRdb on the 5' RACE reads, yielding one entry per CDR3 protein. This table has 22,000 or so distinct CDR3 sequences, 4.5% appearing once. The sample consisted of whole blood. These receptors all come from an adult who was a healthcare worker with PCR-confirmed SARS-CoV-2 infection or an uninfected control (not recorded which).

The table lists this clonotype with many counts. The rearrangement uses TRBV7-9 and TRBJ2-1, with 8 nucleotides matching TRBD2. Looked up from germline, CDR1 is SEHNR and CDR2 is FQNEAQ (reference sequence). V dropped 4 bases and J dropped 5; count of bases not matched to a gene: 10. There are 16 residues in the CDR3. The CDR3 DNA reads TGTGCCAGCAGCTCCCAGGCTAGCGGGCTACACAATGAGCAGTTCTTC. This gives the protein CASSSQASGLHNEQFF.

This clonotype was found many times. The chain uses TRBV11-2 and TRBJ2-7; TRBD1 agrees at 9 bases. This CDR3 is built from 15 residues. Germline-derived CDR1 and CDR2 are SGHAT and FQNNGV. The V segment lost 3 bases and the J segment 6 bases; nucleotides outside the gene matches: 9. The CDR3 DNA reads TGTGCCAGCAGCTTCCCCCCGCGGACAGGGGTCGAGCAGTACTTC. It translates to CASSFPPRTGVEQYF.

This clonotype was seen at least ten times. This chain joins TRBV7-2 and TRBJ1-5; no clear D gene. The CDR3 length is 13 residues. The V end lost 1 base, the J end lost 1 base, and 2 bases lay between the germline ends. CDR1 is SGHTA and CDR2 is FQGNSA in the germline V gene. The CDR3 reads CASSLDSNQPQHF. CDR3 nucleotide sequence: TGTGCCAGCAGCTTAGACAGCAATCAGCCCCAGCATTTT.

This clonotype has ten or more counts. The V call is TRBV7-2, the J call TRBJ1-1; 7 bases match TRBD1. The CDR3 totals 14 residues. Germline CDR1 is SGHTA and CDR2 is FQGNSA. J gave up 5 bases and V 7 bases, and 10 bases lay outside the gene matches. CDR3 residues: CASKINRGYTEAFF. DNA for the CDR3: TGTGCCAGCAAAATTAACAGGGGATATACTGAAGCTTTCTTT. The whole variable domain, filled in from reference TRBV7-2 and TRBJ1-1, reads GAGVSQSPSNKVTEKGKDVELRCDPISGHTALYWYRQSLGQGLEFLIYFQGNSAPDKSGLPSDRFSAERTGGSVSTLTIQRTQQEDSAVYLCASKINRGYTEAFFGQGTRLTVV.

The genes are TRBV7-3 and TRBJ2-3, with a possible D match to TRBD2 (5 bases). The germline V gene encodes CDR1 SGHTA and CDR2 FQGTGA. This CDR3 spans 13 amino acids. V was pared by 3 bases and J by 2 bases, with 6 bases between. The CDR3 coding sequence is TGTGCCAGCAGCTTCGGGAACACAGATACGCAGTATTTT. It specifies CASSFGNTDTQYF.

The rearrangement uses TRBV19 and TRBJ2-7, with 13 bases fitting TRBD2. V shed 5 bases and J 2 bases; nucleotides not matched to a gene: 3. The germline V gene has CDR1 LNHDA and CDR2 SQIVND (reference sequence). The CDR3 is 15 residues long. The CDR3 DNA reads TGTGCCAGTAGTTCCGGGACTAGCGGGACCTACGAGCAGTACTTC. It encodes CASSSGTSGTYEQYF.

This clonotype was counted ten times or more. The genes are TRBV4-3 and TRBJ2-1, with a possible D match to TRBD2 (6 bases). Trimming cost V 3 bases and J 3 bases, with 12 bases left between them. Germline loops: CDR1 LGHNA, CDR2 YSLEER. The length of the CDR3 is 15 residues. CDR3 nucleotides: TGCGCCAGCAGCCAGGTTAGCGGACTCTACAATGAGCAGTTCTTC. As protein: CASSQVSGLYNEQFF.

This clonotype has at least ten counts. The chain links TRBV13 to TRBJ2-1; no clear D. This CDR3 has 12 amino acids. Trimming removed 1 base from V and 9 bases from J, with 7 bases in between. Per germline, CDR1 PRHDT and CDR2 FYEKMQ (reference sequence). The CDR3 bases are TGTGCCAGCAGCTTAGAAGTAGGTGAGCAGTTCTTC. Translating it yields CASSLEVGEQFF.

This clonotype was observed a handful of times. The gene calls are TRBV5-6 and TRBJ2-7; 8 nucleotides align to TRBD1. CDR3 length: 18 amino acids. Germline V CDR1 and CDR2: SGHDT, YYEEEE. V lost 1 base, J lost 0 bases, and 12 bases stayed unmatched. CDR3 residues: CASSLYRQGRESSYEQYF. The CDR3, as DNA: TGTGCCAGCAGCTTGTATAGACAGGGGAGAGAAAGCTCCTACGAGCAGTACTTC.

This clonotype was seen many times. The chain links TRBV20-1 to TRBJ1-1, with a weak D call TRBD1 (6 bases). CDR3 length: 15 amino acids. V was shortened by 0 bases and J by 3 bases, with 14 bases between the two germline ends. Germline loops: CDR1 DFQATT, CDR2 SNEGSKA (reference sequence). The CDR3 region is CSARDPGQSDTEAFF. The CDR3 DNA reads TGCAGTGCTAGAGATCCTGGACAGTCCGACACTGAAGCTTTCTTT.

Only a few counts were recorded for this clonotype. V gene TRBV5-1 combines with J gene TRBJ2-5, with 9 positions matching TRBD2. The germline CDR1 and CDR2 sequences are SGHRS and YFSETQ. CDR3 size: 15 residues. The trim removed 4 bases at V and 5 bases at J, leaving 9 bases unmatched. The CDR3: CASSPEGLAGETQYF. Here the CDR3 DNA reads TGCGCCAGCAGCCCGGAGGGGCTAGCGGGGGAGACCCAGTACTTC.

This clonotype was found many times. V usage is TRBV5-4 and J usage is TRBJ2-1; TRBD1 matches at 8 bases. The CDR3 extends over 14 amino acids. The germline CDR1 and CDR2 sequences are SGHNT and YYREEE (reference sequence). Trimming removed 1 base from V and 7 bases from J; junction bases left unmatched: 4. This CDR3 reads CASSLKQGANEQFF. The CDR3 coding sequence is TGTGCCAGCAGCTTGAAGCAGGGGGCAAATGAGCAGTTCTTC.

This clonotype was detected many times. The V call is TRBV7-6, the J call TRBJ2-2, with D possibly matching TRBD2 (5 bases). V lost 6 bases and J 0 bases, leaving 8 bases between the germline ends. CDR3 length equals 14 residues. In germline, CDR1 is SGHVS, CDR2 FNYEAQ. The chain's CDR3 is CASSQAANTGELFF. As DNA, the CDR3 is TGTGCCAGCAGTCAAGCGGCGAACACCGGGGAGCTGTTTTTT.

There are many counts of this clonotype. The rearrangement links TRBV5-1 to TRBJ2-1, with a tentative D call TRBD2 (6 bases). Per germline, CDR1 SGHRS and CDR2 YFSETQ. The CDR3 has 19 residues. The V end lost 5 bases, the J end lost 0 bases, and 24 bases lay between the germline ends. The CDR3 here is CASSRSGLRRLSSYNEQFF. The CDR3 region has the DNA TGCGCCAGCAGTCGGAGCGGACTACGCCGTCTGAGCTCCTACAATGAGCAGTTCTTC.

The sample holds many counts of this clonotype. The CDR3 nucleotides read TGTGCCAGCAGCTCATCGACAGGGTTCCAGCCCCAGCATTTT. Protein sequence: CASSSSTGFQPQHF. The chain is built from TRBV7-9 and TRBJ1-5; TRBD1 agrees at 7 bases. The V gene end was trimmed by 4 bases and the J gene end by 7 bases; junction bases not matched to a gene: 7. Germline loops: CDR1 SEHNR, CDR2 FQNEAQ (reference sequence). The CDR3 sequence is 14 residues long.

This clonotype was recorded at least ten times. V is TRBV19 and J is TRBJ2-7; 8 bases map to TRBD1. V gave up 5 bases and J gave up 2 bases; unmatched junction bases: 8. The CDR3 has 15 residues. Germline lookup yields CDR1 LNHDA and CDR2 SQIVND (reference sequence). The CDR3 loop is CASSASGTGTYEQYF. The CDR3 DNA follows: TGTGCCAGTAGTGCCTCCGGGACAGGAACCTACGAGCAGTACTTC.

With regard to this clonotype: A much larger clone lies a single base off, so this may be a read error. The CDR3 is CASTQGPRMNTEAFF. The CDR3 DNA follows: TGTGCCAGCACCCAGGGGCCGAGAATGAACACTGAAGCTTTCTTT. J is TRBJ1-1 and V is TRBV7-9; D is perhaps TRBD1 (6 bases). CDR3 length equals 15 residues. The V gene's germline CDR1 is SEHNR and CDR2 FQNEAQ (reference sequence). V dropped 7 bases and J dropped 0 bases, with 15 bases sitting between them.

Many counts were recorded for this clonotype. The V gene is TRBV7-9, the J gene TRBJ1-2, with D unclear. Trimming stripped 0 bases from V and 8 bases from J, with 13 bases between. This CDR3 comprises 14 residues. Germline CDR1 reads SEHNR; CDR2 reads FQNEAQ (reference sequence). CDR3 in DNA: TGTGCCAGCAGCTTAGCGTCGGAAGCGCGCGGCTACACCTTC. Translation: CASSLASEARGYTF.

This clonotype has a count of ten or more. The CDR3 nucleotides are TGTGCCAGCAGCTTAGTTGGGGGGACAGGGTTGGATACGCAGTATTTT. Its protein product is CASSLVGGTGLDTQYF. The V call is TRBV7-8, the J call TRBJ2-3; the match to TRBD1 covers 9 bases. CDR1 and CDR2 from the germline V gene are SGHVS and FQNEAQ. J gave up 6 bases and V 1 base, and 8 bases lay outside the gene matches. The CDR3 consists of 16 residues.

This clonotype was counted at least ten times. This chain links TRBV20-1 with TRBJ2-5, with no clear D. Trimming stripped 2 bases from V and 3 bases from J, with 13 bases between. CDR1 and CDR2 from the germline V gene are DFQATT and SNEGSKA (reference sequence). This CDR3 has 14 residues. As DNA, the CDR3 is TGCAGTGCTAGAAACCCTACGGAAAAAGAGACCCAGTACTTC. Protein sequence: CSARNPTEKETQYF.